The rows below give T cell receptor beta chains drawn from one sample of a study of regulatory T cells in long-lasting Graves disease. TCRdb reprocessed the multiplex PCR reads with MiXCR, giving one entry per CDR3 protein. Of 500,000 to 700,000 distinct CDR3 sequences in the sample, approximately 29% were seen once. The material was peripheral blood mononuclear cells (PBMCs), obtained when the disease was refractory, from a patient treated with antithyroid drugs. These TCRs come from a female donor with Graves disease. Both conserved end residues are part of each CDR3. The D gene is left open where the match is weak. For some rows the clone size is stated as once, few or many, or as a class when expanded; others skip it.

CDR3aa: CASTMDQRNTGELFF; CDR3nt: TGTGCCAGCACCATGGACCAACGCAACACCGGGGAGCTGTTTTTT; abundance: .; j_gene: TRBJ2-2; v_gene: TRBV6-1; d_gene: .
CDR3aa: CASSLAVQPYGYTF; CDR3nt: TGTGCCAGCAGCTTAGCAGTACAGCCCTATGGCTACACCTTC; abundance: .; j_gene: TRBJ1-2; v_gene: TRBV7-9; d_gene: .
CDR3aa: CASSLGTSGSGIQYF; CDR3nt: TGCGCCAGCAGCCTTGGGACTAGCGGGAGCGGCATTCAGTACTTC; abundance: .; j_gene: TRBJ2-4; v_gene: TRBV4-1; d_gene: TRBD2
CDR3aa: CAISRTGTAYGYTF; CDR3nt: TGTGCCATCTCCCGGACCGGGACAGCCTATGGCTACACCTTC; abundance: few; j_gene: TRBJ1-2; v_gene: TRBV10-3; d_gene: TRBD1
CDR3aa: CAWSTMLRGRRREKLFF; CDR3nt: TGTGCCTGGAGTACAATGTTGAGGGGCCGGAGGAGGGAAAAACTGTTTTTT; abundance: .; j_gene: TRBJ1-4; v_gene: TRBV30; d_gene: .
CDR3aa: CASRRVGNQPQHF; CDR3nt: TGTGCCAGCCGGAGGGTCGGCAATCAGCCCCAGCATTTT; abundance: few; j_gene: TRBJ1-5; v_gene: TRBV19; d_gene: .
CDR3aa: CSASILATDTDTQYF; CDR3nt: TGCAGTGCTAGCATACTCGCTACGGACACAGATACGCAGTATTTT; abundance: .; j_gene: TRBJ2-3; v_gene: TRBV20-1; d_gene: .
CDR3aa: CSVRTGREQYF; CDR3nt: TGCAGCGTTCGGACAGGGAGGGAGCAGTACTTC; abundance: .; j_gene: TRBJ2-7; v_gene: TRBV29-1; d_gene: TRBD1
CDR3aa: CASSFQQGAPEAFF; CDR3nt: TGTGCCAGCAGCTTTCAGCAGGGGGCCCCTGAAGCTTTCTTT; abundance: .; j_gene: TRBJ1-1; v_gene: TRBV5-5; d_gene: TRBD1
CDR3aa: CSVGTVPETEAFF; CDR3nt: TGCAGCGTTGGGACAGTCCCGGAGACTGAAGCTTTCTTT; abundance: few; j_gene: TRBJ1-1; v_gene: TRBV29-1; d_gene: .
CDR3aa: CASRGTGGREDTEAFF; CDR3nt: TGTGCCAGCAGGGGGACAGGGGGAAGGGAGGACACTGAAGCTTTCTTT; abundance: .; j_gene: TRBJ1-1; v_gene: TRBV12-3/TRBV12-4; d_gene: TRBD1
CDR3aa: CSARPQPGTVDFSAYEQYF; CDR3nt: TGCAGTGCTAGACCCCAACCGGGGACAGTAGATTTTTCAGCCTACGAGCAGTACTTC; abundance: few; j_gene: TRBJ2-7; v_gene: TRBV20-1; d_gene: TRBD1
CDR3aa: CASSVAFTEAFF; CDR3nt: TGTGCCAGCAGCGTTGCATTCACTGAAGCTTTCTTT; abundance: many; j_gene: TRBJ1-1; v_gene: TRBV28; d_gene: .
CDR3aa: CASSSLNRDPRRNEQFF; CDR3nt: TGTGCCAGCAGTTCATTAAATCGGGACCCAAGAAGAAATGAGCAGTTCTTC; abundance: .; j_gene: TRBJ2-1; v_gene: TRBV28; d_gene: .
CDR3aa: CASSPPGRASGNYGYTF; CDR3nt: TGTGCCAGCAGTCCCCCCGGTCGGGCATCGGGTAACTATGGCTACACCTTC; abundance: few; j_gene: TRBJ1-2; v_gene: TRBV6-1; d_gene: .
CDR3aa: CASRTDRVGANVLTF; CDR3nt: TGCGCCAGCAGGACCGACAGGGTTGGGGCCAACGTCCTGACTTTC; abundance: .; j_gene: TRBJ2-6; v_gene: TRBV5-1; d_gene: TRBD1
CDR3aa: CASSLSGGRPLPFYEQYF; CDR3nt: TGTGCCAGCAGTTTAAGCGGGGGCAGACCGCTCCCCTTCTACGAGCAGTACTTC; abundance: .; j_gene: TRBJ2-7; v_gene: TRBV27; d_gene: TRBD2
CDR3aa: CASSRLAEYQETQYF; CDR3nt: TGTGCCAGCAGCCGCCTAGCGGAATACCAAGAGACCCAGTACTTC; abundance: few; j_gene: TRBJ2-5; v_gene: TRBV7-9; d_gene: TRBD2
CDR3aa: CASSLFGQGITGELFF; CDR3nt: TGTGCCAGCAGTTTATTTGGACAGGGGATCACCGGGGAGCTGTTTTTT; abundance: few; j_gene: TRBJ2-2; v_gene: TRBV28; d_gene: TRBD1
CDR3aa: CVSSPQDRSRAHLPNTGELFF; CDR3nt: TGTGTCAGCAGCCCACAAGACAGGAGCCGAGCCCACCTCCCTAACACCGGGGAGCTGTTTTTT; abundance: once; j_gene: TRBJ2-2; v_gene: TRBV7-2; d_gene: .
CDR3aa: CSASPGLAGGGEQYF; CDR3nt: TGCAGTGCTTCCCCCGGACTAGCGGGAGGCGGCGAGCAGTACTTC; abundance: few; j_gene: TRBJ2-7; v_gene: TRBV20-1; d_gene: TRBD2
CDR3aa: CASIFPPVQGTEAFF; CDR3nt: TGTGCCAGCATCTTCCCCCCGGTGCAGGGCACTGAAGCTTTCTTT; abundance: many; j_gene: TRBJ1-1; v_gene: TRBV2; d_gene: .
CDR3aa: CSASQDSLETQYF; CDR3nt: TGCAGTGCTAGCCAGGACAGCCTAGAGACCCAGTACTTC; abundance: .; j_gene: TRBJ2-5; v_gene: TRBV20-1; d_gene: .
CDR3aa: CASSEQTLQETQYF; CDR3nt: TGTGCCAGCAGTGAACAGACACTACAAGAGACCCAGTACTTC; abundance: many; j_gene: TRBJ2-5; v_gene: TRBV2; d_gene: .
CDR3aa: CASSLVGGDNEKLFF; CDR3nt: TGCGCCAGCAGCTTGGTAGGCGGAGATAATGAAAAACTGTTTTTT; abundance: few; j_gene: TRBJ1-4; v_gene: TRBV5-1; d_gene: .
CDR3aa: CASSGTSGRWSETQYF; CDR3nt: TGTGCCAGCAGTGGGACTAGCGGGAGATGGTCGGAGACCCAGTACTTC; abundance: few; j_gene: TRBJ2-5; v_gene: TRBV7-6; d_gene: TRBD2
CDR3aa: CSAKSGAPYKPLHF; CDR3nt: TGCAGTGCCAAGTCTGGGGCACCTTACAAGCCCCTCCACTTT; abundance: .; j_gene: TRBJ1-6; v_gene: TRBV20-1; d_gene: .
CDR3aa: CASNAGSHTEAFF; CDR3nt: TGTGCCAGCAACGCCGGGAGCCACACTGAAGCTTTCTTT; abundance: few; j_gene: TRBJ1-1; v_gene: TRBV7-9; d_gene: .
CDR3aa: CASSRGGGEKLFF; CDR3nt: TGTGCCAGCAGCCGGGGGGGCGGTGAAAAACTGTTTTTT; abundance: few; j_gene: TRBJ1-4; v_gene: TRBV3-1; d_gene: .
CDR3aa: CASSITKGLSYTF; CDR3nt: TGTGCCAGTAGTATAACCAAGGGATTGAGCTACACCTTC; abundance: many; j_gene: TRBJ1-2; v_gene: TRBV19; d_gene: .
CDR3aa: CASSQDGPMGEQYF; CDR3nt: TGTGCCAGCAGCCAAGACGGCCCCATGGGGGAGCAGTACTTC; abundance: few; j_gene: TRBJ2-7; v_gene: TRBV4-2; d_gene: .
CDR3aa: CASSLAVRNSGNTIYF; CDR3nt: TGTGCCAGCAGCTTAGCGGTCCGTAACTCTGGAAACACCATATATTTT; abundance: .; j_gene: TRBJ1-3; v_gene: TRBV7-6; d_gene: .
CDR3aa: CASSEWRSLAKNIQYF; CDR3nt: TGTGCCAGCAGTGAATGGAGGAGCCTAGCCAAAAACATTCAGTACTTC; abundance: many; j_gene: TRBJ2-4; v_gene: TRBV2; d_gene: .
CDR3aa: CASSFYAGGNFYNSPLHF; CDR3nt: TGTGCCAGCAGCTTTTATGCAGGGGGGAATTTCTATAATTCACCCCTCCACTTT; abundance: few; j_gene: TRBJ1-6; v_gene: TRBV28; d_gene: TRBD1
CDR3aa: CASSFLDRPNSGNTIYF; CDR3nt: TGTGCCAGCAGCTTCCTGGACCGTCCGAACTCTGGAAACACCATATATTTT; abundance: .; j_gene: TRBJ1-3; v_gene: TRBV5-5; d_gene: .
CDR3aa: CASSLAGAATEAFF; CDR3nt: TGTGCCAGCAGCTTAGCTGGGGCGGCCACTGAAGCTTTCTTT; abundance: few; j_gene: TRBJ1-1; v_gene: TRBV11-2; d_gene: .
CDR3aa: CSAQSGTTYGYTF; CDR3nt: TGCAGTGCCCAATCCGGGACGACTTATGGCTACACCTTC; abundance: few; j_gene: TRBJ1-2; v_gene: TRBV20-1; d_gene: .
CDR3aa: CATSRVGQSDYEQYF; CDR3nt: TGTGCCACCAGCAGAGTCGGTCAATCCGACTACGAGCAGTACTTC; abundance: many; j_gene: TRBJ2-7; v_gene: TRBV15; d_gene: .
CDR3aa: CASSRGGGGSEQFF; CDR3nt: TGTGCCAGCAGTCGGGGGGGGGGAGGTAGTGAGCAGTTCTTC; abundance: .; j_gene: TRBJ2-1; v_gene: TRBV2; d_gene: TRBD2